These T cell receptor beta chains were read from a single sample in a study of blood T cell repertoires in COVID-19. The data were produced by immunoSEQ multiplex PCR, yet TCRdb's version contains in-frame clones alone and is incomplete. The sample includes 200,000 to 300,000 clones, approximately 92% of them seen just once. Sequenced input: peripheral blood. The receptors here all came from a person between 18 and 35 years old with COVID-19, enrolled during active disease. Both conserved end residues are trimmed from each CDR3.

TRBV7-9 ASSFGVSDTQY
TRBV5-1 ASSLATQREGTYEQY
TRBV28 ASSHHRDQETQY
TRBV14 ASSQDYYSGWASSYNEQF
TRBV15 ATSREPAYEQY
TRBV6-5 ASSYLSGQEQF
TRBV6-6 ASRPTGGTEAF
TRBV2 ASSVISGGGIYGYT
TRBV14 ASGPRYEQY
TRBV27 ASSTLAGGLGTQY
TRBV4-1 ASSQDTGGYTEAF